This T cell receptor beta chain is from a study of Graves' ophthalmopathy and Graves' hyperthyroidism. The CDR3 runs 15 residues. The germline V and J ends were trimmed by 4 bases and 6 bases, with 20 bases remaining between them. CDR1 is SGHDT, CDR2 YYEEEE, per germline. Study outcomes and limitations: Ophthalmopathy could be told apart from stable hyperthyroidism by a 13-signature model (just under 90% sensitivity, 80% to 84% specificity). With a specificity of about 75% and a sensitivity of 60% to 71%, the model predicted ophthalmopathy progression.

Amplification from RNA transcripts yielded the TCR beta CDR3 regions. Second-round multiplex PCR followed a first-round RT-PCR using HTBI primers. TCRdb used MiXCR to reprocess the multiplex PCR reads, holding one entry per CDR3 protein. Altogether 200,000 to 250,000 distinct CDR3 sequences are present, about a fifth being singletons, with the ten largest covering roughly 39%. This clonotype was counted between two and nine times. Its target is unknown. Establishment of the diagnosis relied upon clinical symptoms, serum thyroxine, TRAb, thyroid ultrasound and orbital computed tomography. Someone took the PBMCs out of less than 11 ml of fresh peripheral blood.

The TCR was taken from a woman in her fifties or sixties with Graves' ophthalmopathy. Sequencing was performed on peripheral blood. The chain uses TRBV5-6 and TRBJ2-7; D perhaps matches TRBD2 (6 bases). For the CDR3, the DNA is TGTGCCAGCAGCGGCCGGGTTCGGGAGTCCCGCGAGCAGTACTTC. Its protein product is CASSGRVRESREQYF. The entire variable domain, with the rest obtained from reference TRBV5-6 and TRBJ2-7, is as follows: DAGVTQSPTHLIKTRGQQVTLRCSPKSGHDTVSWYQQALGQGPQFIFQYYEEEERQRGNFPDRFSGHQFPNYSSELNVNALLLGDSALYLCASSGRVRESREQYFGPGTRLTVT.